These 2 T cell receptor beta chains were sequenced from one sample in a study of blood T cell repertoires in COVID-19. TCRdb keeps only in-frame clones here, not all; method: immunoSEQ multiplex PCR. The profile shows about 150,000 clones, about 81% of them singletons. The specimen sequenced was PBMCs or T cells enriched from blood (not recorded which). Receptors originate from a man between 50 and 59 years old who had recovered from COVID-19.

V usage is TRBV19 and J usage is TRBJ2-7; the match to TRBD1 covers 7 bases. There are 15 residues in the CDR3. J was trimmed by 2 bases and V by 6 bases; bases with no gene match: 10. Germline V gene lookup returns CDR1 LNHDA and CDR2 SQIVND (reference sequence). The CDR3 DNA reads as TGTGCCAGTAGCCGCGAGGGGGACAGCACCTACGAGCAGTACTTC. Translated: CASSREGDSTYEQYF.

Of note for this clone: One end of the junction does not line up with germline, which may come from a read error. The rearrangement links TRBV7-7 to TRBJ1-5, with 10 bases aligning to TRBD1. The CDR3 totals 17 residues. Germline V lookup: CDR1 SSHAT, CDR2 FNYEAQ (reference sequence). For the CDR3, the DNA is TGTGCTAGCAGCTTAGTGGTGGGACAGGGGTGCAGGAAGCCCCAGCATTTT. This sequence encodes CASSLVVGQGCRKPQHF.